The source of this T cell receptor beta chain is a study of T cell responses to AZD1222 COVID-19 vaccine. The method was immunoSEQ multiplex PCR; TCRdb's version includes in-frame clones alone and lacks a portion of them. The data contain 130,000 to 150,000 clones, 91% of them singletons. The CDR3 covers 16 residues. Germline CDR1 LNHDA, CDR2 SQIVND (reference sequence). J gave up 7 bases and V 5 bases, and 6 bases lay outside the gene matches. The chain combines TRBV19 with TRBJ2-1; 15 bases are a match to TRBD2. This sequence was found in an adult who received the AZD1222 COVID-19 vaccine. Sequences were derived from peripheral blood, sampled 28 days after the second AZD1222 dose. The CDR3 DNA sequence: TGTGCCAGTAGTCGGACTAGCGGGGGGGCAGGTAATGAGCAGTTCTTC. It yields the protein CASSRTSGGAGNEQFF. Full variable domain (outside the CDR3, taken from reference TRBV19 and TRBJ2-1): DGGITQSPKYLFRKEGQNVTLSCEQNLNHDAMYWYRQDPGQGLRLIYYSQIVNDFQKGDIAEGYSVSREKKESFPLTVTSAQKNPTAFYLCASSRTSGGAGNEQFFGPGTRLTVL.